This T cell receptor (beta chain) was identified in a study of blood T cell repertoires in COVID-19. Whole-study context: From the United States, Italy and Spain came samples of acute and convalescent COVID-19. T cells, B-cell-depleted T cells, or PBMCs supplied cDNA or gDNA.

Original analysis: Amplified reference gene primers provided the basis for estimating nucleated cell counts. Profiling relied on immunoSEQ multiplex PCR, and the TCRdb table lists in-frame clones only, not all of them. V, J and clone size derive from that table, while D and trimming were established from the DNA sequence. Of about 240,000 clones in the sample, around 85% were seen once. Trimming took off 0 bases at V and 6 bases at J, with 11 bases between the two ends. Per germline, CDR1 LNHNV and CDR2 YYDKDF (reference sequence). The CDR3 has 14 residues. Sequencing input: peripheral blood. This clonotype was obtained from a man between 60 and 75 years old with acute or convalescent COVID-19. This chain connects TRBV15 to TRBJ1-2; D is undetermined. The CDR3 nucleotides read TGTGCCACCAGCAGAGATACGGGGATTGATGGCTACACCTTC. Translation gives CATSRDTGIDGYTF.